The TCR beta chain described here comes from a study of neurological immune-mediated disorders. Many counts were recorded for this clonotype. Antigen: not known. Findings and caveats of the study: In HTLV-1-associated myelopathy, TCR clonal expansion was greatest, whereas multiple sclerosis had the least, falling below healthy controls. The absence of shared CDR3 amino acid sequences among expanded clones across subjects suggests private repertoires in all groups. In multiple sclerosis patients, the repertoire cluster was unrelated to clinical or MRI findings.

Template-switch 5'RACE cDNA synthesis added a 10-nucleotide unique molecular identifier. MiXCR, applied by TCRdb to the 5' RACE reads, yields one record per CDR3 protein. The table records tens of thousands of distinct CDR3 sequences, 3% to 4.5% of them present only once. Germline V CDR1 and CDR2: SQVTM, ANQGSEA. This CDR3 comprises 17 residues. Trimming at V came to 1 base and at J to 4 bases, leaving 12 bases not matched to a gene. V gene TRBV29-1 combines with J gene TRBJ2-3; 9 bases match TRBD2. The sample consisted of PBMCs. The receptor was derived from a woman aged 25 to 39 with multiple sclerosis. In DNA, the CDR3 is TGCAGCGTTGAAGGGCGGGGGGGCTCCCAAGGGGCAGATACGCAGTATTTT. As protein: CSVEGRGGSQGADTQYF.